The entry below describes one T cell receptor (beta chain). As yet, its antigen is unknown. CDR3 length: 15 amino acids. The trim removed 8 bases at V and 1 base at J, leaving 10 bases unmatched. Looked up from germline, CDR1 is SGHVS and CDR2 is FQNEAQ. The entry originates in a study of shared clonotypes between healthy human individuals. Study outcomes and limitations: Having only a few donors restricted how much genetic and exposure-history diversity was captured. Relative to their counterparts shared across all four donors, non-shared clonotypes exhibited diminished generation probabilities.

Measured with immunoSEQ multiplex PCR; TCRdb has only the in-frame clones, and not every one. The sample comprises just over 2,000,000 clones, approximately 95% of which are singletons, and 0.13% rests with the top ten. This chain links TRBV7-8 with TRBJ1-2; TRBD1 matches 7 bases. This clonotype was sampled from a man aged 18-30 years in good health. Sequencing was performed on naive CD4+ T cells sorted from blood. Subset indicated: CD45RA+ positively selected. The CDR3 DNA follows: TGTGCCAGCGCGGGCAACCGACAGGGTAACTATGGCTACACCTTC. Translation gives CASAGNRQGNYGYTF.